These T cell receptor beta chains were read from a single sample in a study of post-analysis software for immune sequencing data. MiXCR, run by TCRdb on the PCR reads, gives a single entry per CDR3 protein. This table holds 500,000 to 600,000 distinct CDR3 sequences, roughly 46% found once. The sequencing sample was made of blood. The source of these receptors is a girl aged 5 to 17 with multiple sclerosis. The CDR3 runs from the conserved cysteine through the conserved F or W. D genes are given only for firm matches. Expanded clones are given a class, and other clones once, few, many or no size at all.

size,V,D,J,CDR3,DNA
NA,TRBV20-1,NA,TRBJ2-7,CSARDVAHSYEQYF,TGCAGTGCTAGAGATGTAGCGCATTCCTACGAGCAGTACTTC
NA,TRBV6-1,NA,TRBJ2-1,CASSEAVGDQGSEQFF,TGTGCCAGCAGTGAAGCGGTGGGGGACCAAGGGAGTGAGCAGTTCTTC
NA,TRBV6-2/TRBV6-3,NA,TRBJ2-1,CASSYGTGRTSVRSYNEQFF,TGTGCCAGCAGTTACGGGACAGGGAGGACTAGCGTAAGGTCATACAATGAGCAGTTCTTC
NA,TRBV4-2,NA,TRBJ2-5,CASSQDQRVVETQYF,TGTGCCAGCAGCCAAGATCAGCGGGTGGTAGAGACCCAGTACTTC
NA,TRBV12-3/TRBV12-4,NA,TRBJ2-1,CASSHHPGTLNNEQFF,TGTGCCAGCAGTCACCATCCCGGGACCCTGAACAATGAGCAGTTCTTC
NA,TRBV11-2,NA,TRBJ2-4,CASSLVSKNIQYF,TGTGCCAGCAGCTTAGTTAGTAAAAACATTCAGTACTTC
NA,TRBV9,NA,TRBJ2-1,CASSVGPSRNNEQFF,TGTGCCAGCAGCGTAGGTCCTAGCCGGAACAATGAGCAGTTCTTC
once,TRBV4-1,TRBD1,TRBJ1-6,CASSHPRGQEESPLHF,TGCGCCAGCAGCCATCCCAGGGGGCAGGAGGAATCACCCCTCCACTTT
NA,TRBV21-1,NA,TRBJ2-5,CASSKFEGEGFQETQYF,TGTGCCAGCAGCAAATTCGAGGGAGAGGGCTTCCAAGAGACCCAGTACTTC
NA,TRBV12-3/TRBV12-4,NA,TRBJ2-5,CASSPNQGRGTQYF,TGTGCCAGCAGTCCCAACCAGGGGCGGGGGACCCAGTACTTC
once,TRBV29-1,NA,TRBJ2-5,CSGKGLYQETQYF,TGCAGCGGGAAGGGGTTGTACCAAGAGACCCAGTACTTC
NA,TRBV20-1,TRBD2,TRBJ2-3,CSAKQLAGGTDTQYF,TGCAGTGCTAAACAGCTAGCGGGGGGGACAGATACGCAGTATTTT
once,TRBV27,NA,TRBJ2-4,CASSPSLETKNIQYF,TGTGCCAGCAGTCCATCACTAGAGACCAAAAACATTCAGTACTTC
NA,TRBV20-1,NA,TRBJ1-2,CSASGGLAYGYTF,TGCAGTGCTAGTGGAGGGCTCGCCTATGGCTACACCTTC